This paragraph covers one T cell receptor beta chain sequence. This CDR3 comprises 14 residues. The ends were cut back, 0 bases at V and 7 bases at J, with 10 bases in the middle. Germline V gives CDR1 LNHNV, CDR2 YYDKDF (reference sequence). The data belong to a study of blood T cell repertoires in COVID-19. Study at large: Some COVID-19 samples were acute and others convalescent; all came from the United States, Italy and Spain. Nucleic acid was either cDNA or gDNA, and it came from T cells, B-cell-depleted T cells, or PBMCs.

Authors' data handling: Amplification with reference gene primers provided the estimates of nucleated cell counts. Repertoires were generated with immunoSEQ multiplex PCR, while TCRdb's copy carries only in-frame clones and drops some. The V and J calls and clone size were taken over from that table, and D and trimming were inferred from the DNA. This repertoire shows fewer than 250,000 clones, 80% to 90% found once; its top ten account for roughly 2.9%. The sequenced sample was peripheral blood. The chain has TRBV15 and TRBJ1-5, with D tentatively TRBD1 (6 bases). The sequence came from a man aged 45-65 years with active or convalescent COVID-19. CDR3 nucleotide sequence: TGTGCCACCAGCAGAGACAGGGGAGGGCAGCCCCAGCATTTT. It specifies CATSRDRGGQPQHF. The entire variable domain, with the rest obtained from reference TRBV15 and TRBJ1-5, is as follows: DAMVIQNPRYQVTQFGKPVTLSCSQTLNHNVMYWYQQKSSQAPKLLFHYYDKDFNNEADTPDNFQSRRPNTSFCFLDIRSPGLGDTAMYLCATSRDRGGQPQHFGDGTRLSIL.